Listed here are 3 T cell receptor beta chains from one sample, sequenced in a study of blood T cells in healthy people across ages (dated by TCRdb to about 2015). The library was obtained by 5' RACE. The second PCR ran for about 6 to 12 cycles and used a J-beta primer mix along with a sample-barcoded 5' primer. TCRdb trimmed public reads at Q25 via fastp, called clones via MiXCR and kept in-frame beta chains. Records with the same CDR3 protein are collapsed into one entry carrying the most frequent genes and DNA. Recorded for this sample are fewer than 2,000,000 distinct CDR3 sequences; around 42% of them occurred a single time. The ten biggest clones cover 23% of the sample. Sequencing was done on a sample of blood. The source is a human donor in good health.

The V gene is TRBV10-3, the J gene TRBJ1-6; D may be TRBD1 (5 bases). The CDR3 extends over 14 amino acids. In germline, CDR1 is ENHRY, CDR2 SYGVKD. Deletions cut 3 bases from V and 10 bases from J, with 13 bases between. DNA for the CDR3: TGTGCCATCAGTGACGGCGGGGGTGAATCACCCCTCCACTTT. It specifies CAISDGGGESPLHF.

In its sample, this clonotype was seen many times. The chain carries TRBV29-1 and TRBJ2-5; D unresolved. Per the germline V gene, CDR1 is SQVTM and CDR2 is ANQGSEA. There are 12 residues in the CDR3. Trimming removed 7 bases at V and 5 bases at J, with 14 bases between. The CDR3 DNA follows: TGCAGCGCCTGGGGTCTACAGGAGACCCAGTACTTC. This codes for CSAWGLQETQYF.

This clonotype appeared a few times. The gene calls are TRBV5-1 and TRBJ2-7, with D possibly matching TRBD1 (5 bases). This CDR3 is 14 amino acids long. Trimming pared 2 bases from V and 1 base from J, leaving 10 bases between. CDR1 is SGHRS and CDR2 is YFSETQ in the germline V gene. CDR3 loop: CASSFLDNSYEQYF. DNA for the CDR3: TGCGCCAGCAGCTTTTTGGACAATTCCTACGAGCAGTACTTC.